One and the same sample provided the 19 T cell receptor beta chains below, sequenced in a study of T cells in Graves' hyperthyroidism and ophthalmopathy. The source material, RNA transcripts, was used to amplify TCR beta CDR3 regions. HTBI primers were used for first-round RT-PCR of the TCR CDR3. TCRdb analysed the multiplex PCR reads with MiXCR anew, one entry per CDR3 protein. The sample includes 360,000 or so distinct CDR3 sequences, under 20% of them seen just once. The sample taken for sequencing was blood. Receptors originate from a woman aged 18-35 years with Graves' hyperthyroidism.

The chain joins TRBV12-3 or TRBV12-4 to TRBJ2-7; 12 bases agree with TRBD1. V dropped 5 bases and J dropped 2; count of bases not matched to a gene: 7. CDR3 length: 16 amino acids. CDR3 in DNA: TGTGCCAGCAGTCTAAGGGACAGGGGGCCCCCCTACGAGCAGTACTTC. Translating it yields CASSLRDRGPPYEQYF.

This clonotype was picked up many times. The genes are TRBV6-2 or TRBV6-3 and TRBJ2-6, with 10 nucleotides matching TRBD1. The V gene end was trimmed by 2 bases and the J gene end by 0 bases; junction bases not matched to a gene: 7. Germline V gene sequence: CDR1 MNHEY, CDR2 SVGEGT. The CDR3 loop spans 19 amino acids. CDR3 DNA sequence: TGTGCCAGCAGTTACCCGACAGGGGGCTCTTTCTCTGGGGCCAACGTCCTGACTTTC. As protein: CASSYPTGGSFSGANVLTF.

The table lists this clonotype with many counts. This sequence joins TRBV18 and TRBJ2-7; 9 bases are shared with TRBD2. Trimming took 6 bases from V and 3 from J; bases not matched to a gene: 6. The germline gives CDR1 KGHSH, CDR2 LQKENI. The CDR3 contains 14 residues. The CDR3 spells CASSRLADYYEQYF. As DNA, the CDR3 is TGTGCCAGCTCTCGACTAGCGGACTACTACGAGCAGTACTTC.

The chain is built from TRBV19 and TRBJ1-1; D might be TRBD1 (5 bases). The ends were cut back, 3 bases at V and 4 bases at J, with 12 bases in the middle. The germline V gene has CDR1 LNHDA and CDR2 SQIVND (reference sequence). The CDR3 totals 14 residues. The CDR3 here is CASSMIREGTEAFF. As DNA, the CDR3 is TGTGCCAGTAGTATGATCAGGGAAGGCACTGAAGCTTTCTTT.

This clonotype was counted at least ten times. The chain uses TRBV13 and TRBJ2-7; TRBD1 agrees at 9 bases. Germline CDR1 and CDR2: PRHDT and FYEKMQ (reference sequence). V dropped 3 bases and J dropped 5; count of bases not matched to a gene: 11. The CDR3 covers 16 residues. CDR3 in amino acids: CASSLTGQGSSNEQYF. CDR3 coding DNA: TGTGCCAGCAGCTTGACGGGACAGGGAAGTAGTAACGAGCAGTACTTC.

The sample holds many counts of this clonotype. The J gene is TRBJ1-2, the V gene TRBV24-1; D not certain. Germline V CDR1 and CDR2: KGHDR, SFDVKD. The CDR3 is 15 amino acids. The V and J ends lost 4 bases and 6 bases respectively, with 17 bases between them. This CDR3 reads CATSDPRRNGDGYTF. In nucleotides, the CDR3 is TGTGCCACCAGTGACCCTAGGAGGAACGGCGATGGCTACACCTTC.

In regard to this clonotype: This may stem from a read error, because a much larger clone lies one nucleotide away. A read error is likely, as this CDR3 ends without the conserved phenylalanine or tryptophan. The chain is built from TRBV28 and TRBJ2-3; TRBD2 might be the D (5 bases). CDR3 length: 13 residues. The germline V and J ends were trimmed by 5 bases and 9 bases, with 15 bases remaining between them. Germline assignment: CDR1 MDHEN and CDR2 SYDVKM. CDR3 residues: CASSPPREGTQYC. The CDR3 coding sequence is TGTGCCAGCAGTCCCCCGCGAGAGGGCACGCAGTATTGT.

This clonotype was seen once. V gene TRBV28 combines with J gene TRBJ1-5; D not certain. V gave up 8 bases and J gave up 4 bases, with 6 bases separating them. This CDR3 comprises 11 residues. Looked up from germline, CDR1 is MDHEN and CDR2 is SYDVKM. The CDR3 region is CASGRNQPQHF. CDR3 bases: TGTGCCAGCGGGCGGAATCAGCCCCAGCATTTT.

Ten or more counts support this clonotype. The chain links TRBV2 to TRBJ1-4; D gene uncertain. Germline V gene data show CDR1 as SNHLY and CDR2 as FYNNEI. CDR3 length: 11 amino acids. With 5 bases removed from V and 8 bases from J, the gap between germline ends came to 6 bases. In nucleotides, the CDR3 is TGTGCCAGCAGTTACACGGAAAAACTGTTTTTT. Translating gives CASSYTEKLFF. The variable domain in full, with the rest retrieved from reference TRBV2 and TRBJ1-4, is EPEVTQTPSHQVTQMGQEVILRCVPISNHLYFYWYRQILGQKVEFLVSFYNNEISEKSEIFDDQFSVERPDGSNFTLKIRSTKLEDSAMYFCASSYTEKLFFGSGTQLSVL.

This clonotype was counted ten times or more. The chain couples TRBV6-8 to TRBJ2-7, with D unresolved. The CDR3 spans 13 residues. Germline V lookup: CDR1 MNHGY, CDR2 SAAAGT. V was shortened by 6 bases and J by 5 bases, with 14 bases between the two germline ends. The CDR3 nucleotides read TGTGCCAGCAGGGTTGTAGGGCCCCACGAGCAGTACTTC. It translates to CASRVVGPHEQYF.

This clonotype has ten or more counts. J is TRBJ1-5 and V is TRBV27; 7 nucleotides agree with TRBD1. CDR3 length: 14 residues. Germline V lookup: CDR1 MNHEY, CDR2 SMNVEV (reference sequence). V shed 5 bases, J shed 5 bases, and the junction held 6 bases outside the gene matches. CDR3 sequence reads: CASSIQGSYQPQHF. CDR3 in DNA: TGTGCCAGCAGTATACAGGGGTCGTATCAGCCCCAGCATTTT.

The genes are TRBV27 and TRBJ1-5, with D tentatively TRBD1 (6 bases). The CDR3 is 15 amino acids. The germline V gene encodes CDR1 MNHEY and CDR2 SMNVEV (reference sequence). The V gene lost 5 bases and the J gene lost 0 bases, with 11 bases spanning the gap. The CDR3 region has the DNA TGTGCCAGCAGTAGGGACACCCATAGCAATCAGCCCCAGCATTTT. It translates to CASSRDTHSNQPQHF.

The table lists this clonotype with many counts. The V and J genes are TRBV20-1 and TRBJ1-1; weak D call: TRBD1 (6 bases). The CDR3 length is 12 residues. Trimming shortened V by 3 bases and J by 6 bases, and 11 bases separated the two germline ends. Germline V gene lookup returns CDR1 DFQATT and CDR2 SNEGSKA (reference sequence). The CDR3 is CSASRGAAEAFF. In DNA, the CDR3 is TGCAGTGCTAGCAGGGGAGCGGCTGAAGCTTTCTTT.

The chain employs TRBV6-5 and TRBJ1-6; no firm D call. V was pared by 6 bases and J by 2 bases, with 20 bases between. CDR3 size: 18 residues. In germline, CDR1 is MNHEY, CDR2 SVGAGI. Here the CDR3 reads CASRSSKVRDTYNSPLHF. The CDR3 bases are TGTGCCAGCAGATCCTCAAAGGTCAGAGATACCTATAATTCACCCCTCCACTTT.

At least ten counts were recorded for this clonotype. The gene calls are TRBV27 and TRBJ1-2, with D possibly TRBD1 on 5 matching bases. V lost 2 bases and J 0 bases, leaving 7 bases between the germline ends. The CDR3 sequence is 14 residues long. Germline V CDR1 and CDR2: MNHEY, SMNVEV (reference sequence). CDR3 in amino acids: CASSLRGTNYGYTF. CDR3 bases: TGTGCCAGCAGTTTAAGGGGAACTAACTATGGCTACACCTTC.

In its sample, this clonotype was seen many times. DNA of the CDR3: TGTGCCTGGAGGCATAGGGGACTAGATATGACCCAGTACTTC. Protein product: CAWRHRGLDMTQYF. V and J are TRBV30 and TRBJ2-5, with 8 bases identical to TRBD2. The CDR3 totals 14 residues. Trimming removed 3 bases from V and 7 bases from J; junction bases left unmatched: 10. In germline, CDR1 is GTSNPN, CDR2 SVGIG (reference sequence).

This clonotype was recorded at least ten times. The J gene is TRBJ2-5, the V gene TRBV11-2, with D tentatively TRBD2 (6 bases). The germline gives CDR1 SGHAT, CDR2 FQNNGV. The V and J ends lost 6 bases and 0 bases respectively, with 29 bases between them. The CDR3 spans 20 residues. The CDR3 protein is CASSNQGGLPSVSYQETQYF. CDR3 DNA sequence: TGTGCCAGCAGTAACCAGGGCGGCCTTCCTAGCGTTTCGTACCAAGAGACCCAGTACTTC.

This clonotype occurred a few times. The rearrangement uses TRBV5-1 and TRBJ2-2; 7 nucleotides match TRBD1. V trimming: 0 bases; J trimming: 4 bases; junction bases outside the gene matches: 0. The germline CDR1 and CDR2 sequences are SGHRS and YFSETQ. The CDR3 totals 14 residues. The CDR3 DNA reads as TGCGCCAGCAGCTTGGGACAGGGCACCGGGGAGCTGTTTTTT. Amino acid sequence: CASSLGQGTGELFF.

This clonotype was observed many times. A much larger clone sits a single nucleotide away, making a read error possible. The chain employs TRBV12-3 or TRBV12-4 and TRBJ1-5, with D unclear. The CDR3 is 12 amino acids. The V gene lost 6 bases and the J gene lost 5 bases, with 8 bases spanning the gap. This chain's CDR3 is CASSDPHQPQHF. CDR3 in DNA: TGTGCCAGCAGCGATCCCCATCAGCCCCAGCATTTT.